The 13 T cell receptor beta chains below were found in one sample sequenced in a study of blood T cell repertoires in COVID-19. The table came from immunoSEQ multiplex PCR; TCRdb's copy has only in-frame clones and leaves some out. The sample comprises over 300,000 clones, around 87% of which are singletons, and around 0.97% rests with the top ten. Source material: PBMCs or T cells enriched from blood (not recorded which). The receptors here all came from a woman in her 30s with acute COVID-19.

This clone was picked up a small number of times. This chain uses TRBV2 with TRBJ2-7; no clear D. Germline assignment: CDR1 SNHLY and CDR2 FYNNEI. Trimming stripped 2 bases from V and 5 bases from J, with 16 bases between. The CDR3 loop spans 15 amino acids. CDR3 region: CASSESGVSIDEQYF. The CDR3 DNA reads TGTGCCAGCAGTGAAAGTGGTGTGAGCATCGACGAGCAGTACTTC. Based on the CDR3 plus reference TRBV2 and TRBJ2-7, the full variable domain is EPEVTQTPSHQVTQMGQEVILRCVPISNHLYFYWYRQILGQKVEFLVSFYNNEISEKSEIFDDQFSVERPDGSNFTLKIRSTKLEDSAMYFCASSESGVSIDEQYFGPGTRLTVT.

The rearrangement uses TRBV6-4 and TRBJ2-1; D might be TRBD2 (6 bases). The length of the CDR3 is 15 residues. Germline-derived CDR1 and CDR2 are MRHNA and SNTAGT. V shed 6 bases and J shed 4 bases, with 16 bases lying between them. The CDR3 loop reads CASSAGTRGYNEQFF. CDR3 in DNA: TGTGCCAGCAGCGCGGGGACTCGTGGGTACAATGAGCAGTTCTTC.

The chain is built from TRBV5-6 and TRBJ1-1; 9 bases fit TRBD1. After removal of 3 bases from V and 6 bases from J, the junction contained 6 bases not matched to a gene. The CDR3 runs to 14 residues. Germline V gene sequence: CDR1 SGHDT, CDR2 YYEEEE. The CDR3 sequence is CASSSTGGLPEAFF. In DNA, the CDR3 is TGTGCCAGCAGCTCCACAGGGGGCCTACCTGAAGCTTTCTTT.

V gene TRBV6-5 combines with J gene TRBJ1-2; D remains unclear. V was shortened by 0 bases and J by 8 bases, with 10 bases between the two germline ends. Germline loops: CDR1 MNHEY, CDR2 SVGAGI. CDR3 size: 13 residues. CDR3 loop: CASSYSLREGYTF. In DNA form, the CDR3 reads TGTGCCAGCAGTTACTCGCTGAGAGAAGGCTACACCTTC.

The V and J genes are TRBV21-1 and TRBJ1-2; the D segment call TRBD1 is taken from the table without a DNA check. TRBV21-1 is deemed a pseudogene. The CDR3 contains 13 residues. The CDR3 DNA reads TGTGCCAGCAGCAACCAGGGGAGCTATGGCTACACCTTC. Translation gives CASSNQGSYGYTF.

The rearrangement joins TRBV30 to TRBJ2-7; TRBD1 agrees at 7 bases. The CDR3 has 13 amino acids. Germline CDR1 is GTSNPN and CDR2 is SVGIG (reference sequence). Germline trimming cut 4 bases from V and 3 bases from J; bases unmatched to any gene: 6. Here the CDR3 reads CAWKQDRFYEQYF. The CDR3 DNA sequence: TGTGCCTGGAAACAGGACAGGTTCTACGAGCAGTACTTC.

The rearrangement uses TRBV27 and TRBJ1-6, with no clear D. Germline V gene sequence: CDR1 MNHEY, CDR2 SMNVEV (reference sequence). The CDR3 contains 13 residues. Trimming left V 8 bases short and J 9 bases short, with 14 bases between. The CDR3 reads CASSGQPGSPLHF. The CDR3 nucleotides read TGTGCCAGCTCTGGCCAGCCGGGTTCACCCCTCCACTTT.

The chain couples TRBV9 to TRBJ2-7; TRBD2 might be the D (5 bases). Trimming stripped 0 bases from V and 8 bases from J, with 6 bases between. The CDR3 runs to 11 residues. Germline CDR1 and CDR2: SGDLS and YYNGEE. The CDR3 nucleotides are TGTGCCAGCAGCGTAGACGGGAAGCAGTACTTC. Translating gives CASSVDGKQYF.

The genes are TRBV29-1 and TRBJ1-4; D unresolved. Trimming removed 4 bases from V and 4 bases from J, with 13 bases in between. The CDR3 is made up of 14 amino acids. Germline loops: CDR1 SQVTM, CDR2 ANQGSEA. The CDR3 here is CSVGLQTSNEKLFF. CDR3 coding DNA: TGCAGCGTTGGGCTACAGACAAGTAATGAAAAACTGTTTTTT.

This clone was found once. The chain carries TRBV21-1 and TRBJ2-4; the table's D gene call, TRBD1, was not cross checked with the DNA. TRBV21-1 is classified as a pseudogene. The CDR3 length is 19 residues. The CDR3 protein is CASSKKKEDRALAKNIQYF. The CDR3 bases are TGTGCCAGCAGCAAAAAAAAAGAGGACAGGGCCCTAGCCAAAAACATTCAGTACTTC.

CDR3 region: CASSPAGRTDTQYF. The CDR3 bases are TGCGCCAGCAGCCCAGCGGGGCGCACAGATACGCAGTATTTT. This chain connects TRBV5-1 to TRBJ2-3; 7 positions agree with TRBD2. CDR3 length: 14 residues. The germline CDR1 and CDR2 sequences are SGHRS and YFSETQ. The ends lost 4 bases at V and 1 base at J; junction bases unmatched: 3. Full variable domain (rest looked up from reference TRBV5-1 and TRBJ2-3): KAGVTQTPRYLIKTRGQQVTLSCSPISGHRSVSWYQQTPGQGLQFLFEYFSETQRNKGNFPGRFSGRQFSNSRSEMNVSTLELGDSALYLCASSPAGRTDTQYFGPGTRLTVL.

In DNA form, the CDR3 reads TGTGCCAGCGAGGTCCGGGGCTACAATGAGCAGTTCTTC. Its protein product is CASEVRGYNEQFF. This rearrangement joins TRBV5-4 to TRBJ2-1; possibly TRBD2 for D (5 bases). With 7 bases removed from V and 3 bases from J, the gap between germline ends came to 11 bases. This CDR3 region has 13 residues. Germline V gives CDR1 SGHNT, CDR2 YYREEE (reference sequence).

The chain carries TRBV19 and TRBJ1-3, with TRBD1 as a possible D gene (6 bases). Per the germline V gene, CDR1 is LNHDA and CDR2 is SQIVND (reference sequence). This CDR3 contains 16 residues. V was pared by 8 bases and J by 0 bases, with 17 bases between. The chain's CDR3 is CASSGTPRISGNTIYF. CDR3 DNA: TGTGCCAGTTCCGGGACACCACGAATCTCTGGAAACACCATATATTTT.